The next 28 T cell receptor beta chains were all read from a single sample in a study of blood T cell repertoires in COVID-19. Profiling relied on immunoSEQ multiplex PCR, and the TCRdb table lists in-frame clones only, not all of them. The sample shows more than 95,000 clones, around 83% of them seen only once. The sequencing sample was made of peripheral blood. The receptors originated from an elderly woman with active or convalescent COVID-19.

The gene calls are TRBV3-1 (or the pseudogene TRBV3-2) and TRBJ2-2, with 9 bases identical to TRBD1. Germline lookup yields CDR1 LGHDT and CDR2 YNNKEL (reference sequence). The CDR3 consists of 15 residues. With 5 bases clipped from V and 5 bases from J, the junction kept 6 bases outside the gene matches. CDR3 region: CASSSDRGETGELFF. Written as DNA, the CDR3 is TGTGCCAGCAGCTCGGACAGGGGTGAGACCGGGGAGCTGTTTTTT.

The chain joins TRBV28 to TRBJ1-1, with TRBD1 matching over 10 bases. CDR1 and CDR2 from the germline V gene are MDHEN and SYDVKM. The J segment lost 4 bases and the V segment lost 5 bases, leaving 4 bases of the junction unmatched. The CDR3 totals 14 residues. Here the CDR3 reads CASSTTGGGTEAFF. The CDR3 DNA sequence: TGTGCCAGCAGTACGACAGGGGGCGGCACTGAAGCTTTCTTT.

The V and J genes are TRBV19 and TRBJ2-7; D is possibly TRBD2 (5 bases). The V gene's germline CDR1 is LNHDA and CDR2 SQIVND (reference sequence). The V end was cut by 3 bases, the J end by 0 bases, with 12 bases between. The CDR3 runs to 15 residues. The CDR3 loop is CASSILGATSYEQYF. CDR3 DNA sequence: TGTGCCAGTAGTATTCTGGGAGCAACCTCCTACGAGCAGTACTTC. Filled out from reference TRBV19 and TRBJ2-7, the complete variable domain reads DGGITQSPKYLFRKEGQNVTLSCEQNLNHDAMYWYRQDPGQGLRLIYYSQIVNDFQKGDIAEGYSVSREKKESFPLTVTSAQKNPTAFYLCASSILGATSYEQYFGPGTRLTVT.

This clone was counted once. This rearrangement joins TRBV24-1 to TRBJ1-5, with D tentatively TRBD1 (6 bases). CDR3 length: 13 amino acids. Germline CDR1 is KGHDR and CDR2 is SFDVKD. V gave up 2 bases and J gave up 7 bases, with 8 bases separating them. The chain's CDR3 is CATSDSGEQPQHF. CDR3 nucleotide sequence: TGTGCCACCAGTGATTCAGGGGAGCAGCCCCAGCATTTT.

This clone was counted a few times. V is TRBV7-3 and J is TRBJ2-3; TRBD2 agrees at 8 bases. The CDR3 extends over 15 amino acids. V lost 3 bases to trimming and J lost 2 bases; unmatched junction nucleotides: 4. Germline loops: CDR1 SGHTA, CDR2 FQGTGA. This chain's CDR3 is CASSLGGGLTDTQYF. Written as DNA, the CDR3 is TGTGCCAGCAGCTTGGGCGGGGGGCTCACAGATACGCAGTATTTT.

J is TRBJ2-1 and V is TRBV29-1; weak D call: TRBD1 (6 bases). The V end was cut by 5 bases, the J end by 4 bases, with 12 bases between. Germline CDR1 is SQVTM and CDR2 is ANQGSEA. The CDR3 contains 13 residues. In nucleotides, the CDR3 is TGCAGCGTTTCCGGGACAAGTTACAATGAGCAGTTCTTC. It specifies CSVSGTSYNEQFF.

In the case of this clone: Compared with germline, one end of the junction differs, possibly owing to a read error. CDR3 in amino acids: CASSPPEGTGDQPQHF. The CDR3 region has the DNA TGTGCCAGCTCCCCACCGGAGGGGACAGGGGATCAGCCCCAGCATTTT. The chain carries TRBV18 and TRBJ1-5, with 10 bases that match TRBD1. CDR1 KGHSH and CDR2 LQKENI come from the germline V gene. The CDR3 totals 16 residues.

The gene calls are TRBV10-3 and TRBJ1-6; 8 bases fit TRBD1. V dropped 7 bases and J dropped 9; count of bases not matched to a gene: 8. The CDR3 spans 14 residues. From germline, CDR1 is ENHRY and CDR2 SYGVKD. As DNA, the CDR3 is TGTGCCATCACCCGGGACAGGTCGGGTTCACCCCTCCACTTT. Translated: CAITRDRSGSPLHF.

This clone is a singleton in its sample. The chain employs TRBV19 and TRBJ1-5; a possible D gene is TRBD1 (5 bases). The CDR3 contains 17 residues. The V end was cut by 1 base, the J end by 0 bases, with 13 bases between. CDR1 is LNHDA and CDR2 is SQIVND in the germline V gene (reference sequence). CDR3: CASSIAQGKGSNQPQHF. CDR3 DNA sequence: TGTGCCAGTAGTATAGCGCAGGGAAAAGGTAGCAATCAGCCCCAGCATTTT.

The chain links TRBV29-1 to TRBJ1-4; weak D call: TRBD1 (6 bases). Germline V CDR1 and CDR2: SQVTM, ANQGSEA. V lost 3 bases and J 7 bases, leaving 15 bases between the germline ends. The CDR3 sequence is 14 residues long. This CDR3 reads CSVEQDRRGEKLFF. Written as DNA, the CDR3 is TGCAGCGTTGAGCAAGACAGGAGAGGTGAAAAACTGTTTTTT.

The chain recombines TRBV11-2 with TRBJ2-2; tentatively, D is TRBD2 (6 bases). The CDR3 has 16 residues. The germline V gene has CDR1 SGHAT and CDR2 FQNNGV. V dropped 5 bases and J dropped 7 bases, with 20 bases sitting between them. The CDR3 spells CASSPRGTDLDGELFF. CDR3 bases: TGTGCCAGCAGCCCCCGGGGGACCGACCTCGACGGGGAGCTGTTTTTT.

In this sample, this clone turned up many times. The chain employs TRBV5-1 and TRBJ1-6; D is undetermined. Germline assignment: CDR1 SGHRS and CDR2 YFSETQ. V shed 2 bases and J shed 14 bases, with 14 bases lying between them. This CDR3 is built from 13 residues. The chain's CDR3 is CASSFGPRETLHF. CDR3 nucleotide sequence: TGCGCCAGCAGCTTTGGGCCCCGCGAGACCCTCCACTTT.

V usage is TRBV3-1 (or the pseudogene TRBV3-2) and J usage is TRBJ2-1; 10 bases match TRBD2. The CDR3 sequence is 15 residues long. Germline V gene data show CDR1 as LGHDT and CDR2 as YNNKEL (reference sequence). The V gene end was trimmed by 4 bases and the J gene end by 7 bases; junction bases not matched to a gene: 7. The CDR3 protein is CASSPAGGLGNEQFF. The CDR3, as DNA: TGTGCCAGCAGCCCAGCGGGGGGGCTAGGGAATGAGCAGTTCTTC.

The V and J genes are TRBV5-1 and TRBJ1-2; D remains ambiguous. The germline CDR1 and CDR2 sequences are SGHRS and YFSETQ. V was cut by 3 bases and J by 6 bases, with 12 bases left in between. The CDR3 consists of 13 residues. Written as DNA, the CDR3 is TGCGCCAGCAGCTCCGGGGAGAACCATGGCTACACCTTC. Its protein is CASSSGENHGYTF.

V gene TRBV27 combines with J gene TRBJ1-4; the D is unclear. The CDR3 extends over 13 amino acids. Between the trimmed V and J ends, which lost 7 bases and 10 bases, there was a span of 16 bases. Germline values: CDR1 MNHEY, CDR2 SMNVEV (reference sequence). The CDR3 nucleotides read TGTGCCAGCACCTCTTCCGGGGTCCCAAAACTGTTTTTT. Its translation is CASTSSGVPKLFF.

This chain connects TRBV27 to TRBJ1-1; D is unclear. CDR1 is MNHEY, CDR2 SMNVEV, per germline (reference sequence). CDR3 length: 14 residues. Trimming took off 6 bases at V and 1 base at J, with 12 bases between the two ends. CDR3 region: CASRVIVGNTEAFF. DNA for the CDR3: TGTGCCAGCAGGGTAATCGTCGGGAACACTGAAGCTTTCTTT.

This clone was counted a few times. The chain is built from TRBV9 and TRBJ1-2, with D perhaps TRBD1 (6 bases). The CDR3 has 17 residues. CDR1 and CDR2 (germline): SGDLS, YYNGEE. Deletions cut 0 bases from V and 4 bases from J, with 19 bases between. CDR3 loop: CASSVGGGAQSFYGYTF. The CDR3 DNA reads as TGTGCCAGCAGCGTAGGAGGGGGGGCCCAGTCTTTCTATGGCTACACCTTC.

The chain is built from TRBV19 and TRBJ2-7, with a weak D call TRBD2 (7 bases). Germline CDR1 reads LNHDA; CDR2 reads SQIVND (reference sequence). Trimming removed 5 bases from V and 7 bases from J, with 15 bases in between. The CDR3 has 13 amino acids. The CDR3 nucleotides are TGTGCCAGTAGTTGGCGGGGGCTGGGGGAGCAGTACTTC. It specifies CASSWRGLGEQYF.

The chain is built from TRBV29-1 and TRBJ2-5; D might be TRBD2 (5 bases). Germline V gene sequence: CDR1 SQVTM, CDR2 ANQGSEA. V was cut by 6 bases and J by 10 bases, with 21 bases left in between. This CDR3 has 13 residues. CDR3 bases: TGCAGCGTCCGATTACTGCGGGCCGGAGGCCAGTACTTC. This translates into CSVRLLRAGGQYF.

The V call is TRBV19, the J call TRBJ1-5; 8 bases align to TRBD1. This CDR3 is 16 amino acids long. Germline loops: CDR1 LNHDA, CDR2 SQIVND (reference sequence). With V trimmed by 1 base and J by 2 bases, 4 bases remained unmatched. DNA of the CDR3: TGTGCCAGTAGTATAGGACAGGGGTTAGGCAATCAGCCCCAGCATTTT. Protein: CASSIGQGLGNQPQHF.

The V call is TRBV4-2, the J call TRBJ2-5, with D possibly TRBD2 on 7 matching bases. This CDR3 is 18 amino acids long. From germline, CDR1 is LGHNA and CDR2 YNFKEQ. V was trimmed by 0 bases and J by 2 bases, leaving 19 bases between them. In DNA, the CDR3 is TGTGCCAGCAGCCAAGATCTAAGGGGGGGGGTACAGCAAGAGACCCAGTACTTC. Translation: CASSQDLRGGVQQETQYF.

This clone was recorded once. The rearrangement joins TRBV30 to TRBJ1-2; 9 bases align to TRBD1. There are 14 residues in the CDR3. V shed 5 bases, J shed 5 bases, and the junction held 9 bases outside the gene matches. CDR1 is GTSNPN and CDR2 is SVGIG in the germline V gene (reference sequence). The CDR3 sequence is CAWDTGGLGYGYTF. The DNA for the CDR3 is TGTGCCTGGGATACAGGGGGCCTTGGGTATGGCTACACCTTC.

V and J are TRBV6-5 and TRBJ2-7, with unresolved D. Trimming pared 6 bases from V and 3 bases from J, leaving 18 bases between. CDR1 and CDR2 (germline): MNHEY, SVGAGI. This CDR3 region has 15 residues. CDR3 residues: CASSPDILLFYEQYF. The CDR3 DNA reads as TGTGCCAGCAGCCCAGACATCCTTTTATTCTACGAGCAGTACTTC.

The chain joins TRBV6-5 to TRBJ1-4; TRBD1 matches 9 bases. This CDR3 contains 15 residues. Germline lookup yields CDR1 MNHEY and CDR2 SVGAGI. With 11 bases clipped from V and 8 bases from J, the junction kept 15 bases outside the gene matches. The DNA of the CDR3 is TGTGCCTTTGGAGGGATGGGACAGGGTCGCGAAAAACTGTTTTTT. This gives the protein CAFGGMGQGREKLFF.

The CDR3 is CASEGDHSNQPQHF. CDR3 coding DNA: TGTGCCAGCGAAGGGGATCATAGCAATCAGCCCCAGCATTTT. The V gene is TRBV2, the J gene TRBJ1-5; D may be TRBD1 (5 bases). Germline V gives CDR1 SNHLY, CDR2 FYNNEI. V was pared by 8 bases and J by 0 bases, with 11 bases between. CDR3 length: 14 residues.

The rearrangement links TRBV9 to TRBJ1-2; 7 bases fit TRBD1. The CDR3 totals 15 residues. Germline assignment: CDR1 SGDLS and CDR2 YYNGEE. V dropped 3 bases and J dropped 2; count of bases not matched to a gene: 7. CDR3 sequence reads: CASSASRQGNYGYTF. CDR3 in DNA: TGTGCCAGCAGCGCCTCCCGACAGGGCAACTATGGCTACACCTTC. Supplemented by reference TRBV9 and TRBJ1-2, the full variable domain reads DSGVTQTPKHLITATGQRVTLRCSPRSGDLSVYWYQQSLDQGLQFLIQYYNGEERAKGNILERFSAQQFPDLHSELNLSSLELGDSALYFCASSASRQGNYGYTFGSGTRLTVV.

The CDR3 region has the DNA TGCAGTGCTAGTGAGGGTCTCCTGGGCCCAAACACTGAAGCTTTCTTT. It translates to CSASEGLLGPNTEAFF. The rearrangement uses TRBV20-1 and TRBJ1-1; D remains ambiguous. Deletions cut 3 bases from V and 2 bases from J, with 19 bases between. The CDR3 loop spans 16 amino acids. Germline values: CDR1 DFQATT, CDR2 SNEGSKA (reference sequence).

This chain uses TRBV19 with TRBJ1-2; no clear D. There are 16 residues in the CDR3. V shed 7 bases and J shed 8 bases, with 26 bases lying between them. Germline loops: CDR1 LNHDA, CDR2 SQIVND (reference sequence). The CDR3: CASMRSERGGVFGYTF. The CDR3, as DNA: TGTGCCAGTATGAGGAGCGAGCGGGGAGGAGTGTTCGGCTACACCTTC.